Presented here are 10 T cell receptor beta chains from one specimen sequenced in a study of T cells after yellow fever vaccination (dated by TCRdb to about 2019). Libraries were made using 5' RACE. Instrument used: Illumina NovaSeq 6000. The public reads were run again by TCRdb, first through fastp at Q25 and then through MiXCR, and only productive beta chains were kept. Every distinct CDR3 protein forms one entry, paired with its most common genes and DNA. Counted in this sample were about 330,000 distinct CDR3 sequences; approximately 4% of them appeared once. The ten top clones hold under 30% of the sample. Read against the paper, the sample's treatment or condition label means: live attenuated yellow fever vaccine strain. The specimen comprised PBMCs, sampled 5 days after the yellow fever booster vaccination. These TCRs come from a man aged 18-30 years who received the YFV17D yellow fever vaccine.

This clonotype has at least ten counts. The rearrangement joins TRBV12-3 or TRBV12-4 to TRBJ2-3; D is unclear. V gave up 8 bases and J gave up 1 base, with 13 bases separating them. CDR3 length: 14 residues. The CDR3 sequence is CASGQSEGTDTQYF. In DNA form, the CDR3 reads TGTGCCAGCGGCCAGAGCGAAGGCACAGATACGCAGTATTTT.

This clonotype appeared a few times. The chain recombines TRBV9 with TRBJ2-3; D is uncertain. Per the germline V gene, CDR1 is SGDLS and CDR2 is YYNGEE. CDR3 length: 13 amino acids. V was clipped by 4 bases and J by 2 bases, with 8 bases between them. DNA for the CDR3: TGTGCCAGCAGCCCCCGATTCACAGATACGCAGTATTTT. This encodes CASSPRFTDTQYF.

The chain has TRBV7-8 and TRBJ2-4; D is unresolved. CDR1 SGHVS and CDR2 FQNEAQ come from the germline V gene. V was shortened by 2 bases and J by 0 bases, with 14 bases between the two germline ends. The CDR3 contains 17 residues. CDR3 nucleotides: TGTGCCAGCAGCTTAATTTCGGAAAGGCGAGCCAAAAACATTCAGTACTTC. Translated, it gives CASSLISERRAKNIQYF.

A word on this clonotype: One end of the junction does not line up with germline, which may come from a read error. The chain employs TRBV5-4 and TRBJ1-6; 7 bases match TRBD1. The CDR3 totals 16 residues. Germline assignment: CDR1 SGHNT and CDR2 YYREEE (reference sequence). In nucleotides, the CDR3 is TGTGCCAGCAGCCGGGACAGAAGCTCCTATAATTCACCCCTCCAATTT. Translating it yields CASSRDRSSYNSPLQF.

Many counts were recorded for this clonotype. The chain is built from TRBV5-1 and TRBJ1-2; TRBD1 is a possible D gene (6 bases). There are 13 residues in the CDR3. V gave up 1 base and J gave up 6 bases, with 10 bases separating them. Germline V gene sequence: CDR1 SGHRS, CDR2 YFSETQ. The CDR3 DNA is TGCGCCAGCAGCTTGACGGGGGGCGATGGCTACACCTTC. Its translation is CASSLTGGDGYTF.

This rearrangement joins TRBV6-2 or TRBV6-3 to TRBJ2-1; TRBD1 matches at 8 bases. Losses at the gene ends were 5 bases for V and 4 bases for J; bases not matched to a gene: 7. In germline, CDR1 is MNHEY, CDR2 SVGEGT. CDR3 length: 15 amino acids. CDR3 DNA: TGTGCCAGCAGTCCCCGAACAGGGGGTTACAATGAGCAGTTCTTC. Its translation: CASSPRTGGYNEQFF.

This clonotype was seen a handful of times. In DNA form, the CDR3 reads TGCAGCGTCCGACAGGGGGGAGGAGAGACCCAGTACTTC. Translation: CSVRQGGGETQYF. J is TRBJ2-5 and V is TRBV29-1; 9 nucleotides match TRBD1. Germline CDR1 reads SQVTM; CDR2 reads ANQGSEA. The CDR3 is made up of 13 amino acids. Trimming took 6 bases from V and 4 from J; bases not matched to a gene: 6.

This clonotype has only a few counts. The CDR3 DNA sequence: TGTGCCAGCAGTCCCTTGATGGACAGGGGAATTGAAGCTTTCTTT. Translated: CASSPLMDRGIEAFF. The chain couples TRBV28 to TRBJ1-1, with 9 bases matching TRBD1. The length of the CDR3 is 15 residues. V lost 5 bases and J lost 7; bases outside the gene matches: 11. CDR1 and CDR2 from the germline V gene are MDHEN and SYDVKM. Drawing the rest from reference TRBV28 and TRBJ1-1, the complete variable domain is DVKVTQSSRYLVKRTGEKVFLECVQDMDHENMFWYRQDPGLGLRLIYFSYDVKMKEKGDIPEGYSVSREKKERFSLILESASTNQTSMYLCASSPLMDRGIEAFFGQGTRLTVV.

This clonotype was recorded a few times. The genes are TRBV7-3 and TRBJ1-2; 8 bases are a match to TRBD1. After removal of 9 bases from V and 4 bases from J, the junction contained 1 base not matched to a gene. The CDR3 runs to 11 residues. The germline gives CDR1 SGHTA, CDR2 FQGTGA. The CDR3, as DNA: TGTGCCAGTGGGACAGGCTATGGCTACACCTTC. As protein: CASGTGYGYTF.

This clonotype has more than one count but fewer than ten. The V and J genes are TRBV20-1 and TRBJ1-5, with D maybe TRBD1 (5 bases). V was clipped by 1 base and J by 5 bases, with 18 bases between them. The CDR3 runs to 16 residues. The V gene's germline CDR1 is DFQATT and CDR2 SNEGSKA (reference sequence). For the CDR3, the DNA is TGCAGTGCTAGAGCCGGCGGGTCAGGGATTGATCAGCCCCAGCATTTT. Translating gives CSARAGGSGIDQPQHF.